These 28 T cell receptor beta chains originate from one sample sequenced in a study of blood T cell repertoires in COVID-19. Sequenced by immunoSEQ multiplex PCR; TCRdb stores in-frame clones only, minus some. The sample records around 100,000 clones, just over 90% being singletons. The sequencing sample was made of peripheral blood. These receptors were obtained from a man aged 45-65 years with acute or convalescent COVID-19.

The chain is built from TRBV19 and TRBJ2-7, with 7 bases lining up with TRBD1. The CDR3 is 15 amino acids. Trimming at V came to 3 bases and at J to 0 bases, leaving 5 bases not matched to a gene. The germline gives CDR1 LNHDA, CDR2 SQIVND (reference sequence). The CDR3: CASSIKDRSSYEQYF. In DNA, the CDR3 is TGTGCCAGTAGTATTAAGGACAGGAGCTCCTACGAGCAGTACTTC.

This sequence joins TRBV9 and TRBJ1-6, with a possible D match to TRBD1 (5 bases). Germline values: CDR1 SGDLS, CDR2 YYNGEE. V shed 0 bases and J shed 1 base, with 5 bases lying between them. The CDR3 is 15 amino acids. In nucleotides, the CDR3 is TGTGCCAGCAGCGTAGAGGGGTCCTATAATTCACCCCTCCACTTT. Protein sequence: CASSVEGSYNSPLHF. Variable domain in full (rest from reference TRBV9 and TRBJ1-6): DSGVTQTPKHLITATGQRVTLRCSPRSGDLSVYWYQQSLDQGLQFLIQYYNGEERAKGNILERFSAQQFPDLHSELNLSSLELGDSALYFCASSVEGSYNSPLHFGNGTRLTVT.

The chain combines TRBV6-6 with TRBJ2-5, with D maybe TRBD2 (5 bases). Germline V gene lookup returns CDR1 MNHNY and CDR2 SVGAGI (reference sequence). CDR3 length: 13 residues. V was pared by 8 bases and J by 2 bases, with 12 bases between. The CDR3: CASSGLAQETQYF. DNA for the CDR3: TGTGCCAGCTCTGGGCTAGCACAAGAGACCCAGTACTTC.

The V gene is TRBV19, the J gene TRBJ1-1; maybe TRBD1 (6 bases). CDR3 size: 16 residues. With 3 bases removed from V and 1 base from J, the gap between germline ends came to 15 bases. The germline CDR1 and CDR2 sequences are LNHDA and SQIVND (reference sequence). The DNA for the CDR3 is TGTGCCAGTAGTATCCCGACAGGATTAGCGAACACTGAAGCTTTCTTT. Translated: CASSIPTGLANTEAFF.

The chain employs TRBV6-5 and TRBJ1-1; D ambiguous. V was shortened by 5 bases and J by 7 bases, with 8 bases between the two germline ends. The CDR3 spans 11 residues. The germline gives CDR1 MNHEY, CDR2 SVGAGI. The CDR3 here is CASSRRDEAFF. The CDR3 DNA reads TGTGCCAGCAGTCGCCGGGATGAAGCTTTCTTT.

The chain is built from TRBV19 and TRBJ1-2, with D perhaps TRBD1 (6 bases). The ends were cut back, 6 bases at V and 0 bases at J, with 17 bases in the middle. This CDR3 spans 16 amino acids. Germline-derived CDR1 and CDR2 are LNHDA and SQIVND (reference sequence). CDR3 region: CASSRKADRPNYGYTF. The CDR3 DNA sequence: TGTGCCAGTAGCAGAAAGGCTGACAGGCCTAACTATGGCTACACCTTC. The whole variable domain, filled in from reference TRBV19 and TRBJ1-2, reads DGGITQSPKYLFRKEGQNVTLSCEQNLNHDAMYWYRQDPGQGLRLIYYSQIVNDFQKGDIAEGYSVSREKKESFPLTVTSAQKNPTAFYLCASSRKADRPNYGYTFGSGTRLTVV.

The genes are TRBV5-1 and TRBJ2-7, with 9 positions matching TRBD2. Germline loops: CDR1 SGHRS, CDR2 YFSETQ. Trimming cost V 0 bases and J 4 bases; bases outside gene matches: 5. The CDR3 extends over 15 amino acids. CDR3 coding DNA: TGCGCCAGCAGCTTGGATAGCGGGAGTACGTACGAGCAGTACTTC. The encoded protein is CASSLDSGSTYEQYF.

This chain uses TRBV7-9 with TRBJ1-2; the match to TRBD1 covers 7 bases. Germline-derived CDR1 and CDR2 are SEHNR and FQNEAQ (reference sequence). The junction had 7 bases not matched to a gene; V was cut back by 5 bases and J by 4 bases. There are 14 residues in the CDR3. The CDR3 loop reads CASSPGGTVYGYTF. DNA for the CDR3: TGTGCCAGCAGCCCAGGCGGGACAGTCTATGGCTACACCTTC.

The chain combines TRBV19 with TRBJ1-3; no firm D call. The germline V and J ends were trimmed by 6 bases and 2 bases, with 17 bases remaining between them. CDR1 LNHDA and CDR2 SQIVND come from the germline V gene (reference sequence). The CDR3 loop spans 16 amino acids. The CDR3 spells CASSTIRTRAGNTIYF. The CDR3, as DNA: TGTGCCAGTAGCACTATCAGGACTCGCGCTGGAAACACCATATATTTT.

The J gene is TRBJ2-5, the V gene TRBV21-1; the DNA was not used to check the table's D call, TRBD1. TRBV21-1 constitutes a pseudogene. The CDR3 consists of 12 residues. CDR3 DNA sequence: TGTGCCAGCAGAGGGACAGAGGAGACCCAGTACTTC. Translated, it gives CASRGTEETQYF.

This chain connects TRBV12-5 to TRBJ2-1, with 10 bases fitting TRBD2. This CDR3 is 20 amino acids long. V trimming: 7 bases; J trimming: 0 bases; junction bases outside the gene matches: 18. The germline V gene encodes CDR1 LGHNT and CDR2 FRNRAP. The CDR3 protein is CASALQRLAGWEGSYNEQFF. The CDR3 nucleotides are TGTGCTAGTGCCCTACAAAGACTAGCGGGTTGGGAGGGCTCCTACAATGAGCAGTTCTTC.

The chain uses TRBV10-1 and TRBJ2-3, with 9 bases that match TRBD2. The CDR3 length is 18 residues. Germline lookup yields CDR1 WNHNN and CDR2 SYGVQD (reference sequence). V lost 7 bases and J lost 2; bases outside the gene matches: 16. As DNA, the CDR3 is TGCGCCAGCACCGGGGGGCCCAAAAGCGGGAGGAACACAGATACGCAGTATTTT. Translating gives CASTGGPKSGRNTDTQYF.

The rearrangement links TRBV5-1 to TRBJ2-1, with D unclear. The CDR3 runs 15 residues. Per germline, CDR1 SGHRS and CDR2 YFSETQ. V gave up 0 bases and J gave up 0 bases, with 7 bases separating them. The DNA for the CDR3 is TGCGCCAGCAGCTTGGACTTGAGCTCCTACAATGAGCAGTTCTTC. Translation: CASSLDLSSYNEQFF.

The chain couples TRBV3-1 (or the pseudogene TRBV3-2) to TRBJ1-4; no firm D call. The V end lost 2 bases, the J end lost 4 bases, and 5 bases lay between the germline ends. CDR3 length: 13 residues. CDR1 and CDR2 (germline): LGHDT, YNNKEL (reference sequence). CDR3 loop: CASSQRSNEKLFF. The CDR3, as DNA: TGTGCCAGCAGCCAAAGGAGTAATGAAAAACTGTTTTTT.

The gene calls are TRBV5-1 and TRBJ2-6; a weak D match, TRBD2 (6 bases). Germline V gives CDR1 SGHRS, CDR2 YFSETQ. The CDR3 has 14 amino acids. V was pared by 4 bases and J by 2 bases, with 7 bases between. CDR3 in DNA: TGCGCCAGCAGCCCGGGGGCTGGGGCCAACGTCCTGACTTTC. This sequence encodes CASSPGAGANVLTF.

The rearrangement joins TRBV30 to TRBJ2-5; D might be TRBD2 (6 bases). Per germline, CDR1 GTSNPN and CDR2 SVGIG (reference sequence). This CDR3 has 13 residues. Trimming shortened V by 3 bases and J by 2 bases, and 10 bases separated the two germline ends. The CDR3 nucleotides are TGTGCCTGGAGCCTCGCGGGACAAGAGACCCAGTACTTC. It codes for CAWSLAGQETQYF.

This chain uses TRBV18 with TRBJ2-7; 9 bases map to TRBD1. The CDR3 is made up of 14 amino acids. The V and J ends lost 4 bases and 0 bases, in that order; junction bases with no gene match: 1. The germline V gene has CDR1 KGHSH and CDR2 LQKENI. CDR3 bases: TGTGCCAGCTCACTGGGACAGGGCTCCTACGAGCAGTACTTC. This translates into CASSLGQGSYEQYF.

The chain has TRBV4-1 and TRBJ2-1; the D is unclear. V was cut by 0 bases and J by 10 bases, with 10 bases left in between. CDR3 length equals 13 residues. Germline V gene sequence: CDR1 MGHRA, CDR2 YSYEKL. This CDR3 is CASSQDIGGEQFF. The CDR3, as DNA: TGCGCCAGCAGCCAAGATATAGGCGGCGAGCAGTTCTTC.

J is TRBJ2-5 and V is TRBV10-3; no clear D gene. The CDR3 extends over 12 amino acids. Trimming took 0 bases from V and 6 from J, leaving 5 bases between them. Germline V gene lookup returns CDR1 ENHRY and CDR2 SYGVKD. The CDR3 coding sequence is TGTGCCATCAGTGAGTCGACAAAGACCCAGTACTTC. Its protein is CAISESTKTQYF.

The chain uses TRBV30 and TRBJ2-4; perhaps TRBD2 as D (6 bases). There are 15 residues in the CDR3. V lost 0 bases and J lost 5, with 14 bases in between. Per the germline V gene, CDR1 is GTSNPN and CDR2 is SVGIG (reference sequence). CDR3 sequence: CAWSVSGWGENIQYF. The CDR3 nucleotides read TGTGCCTGGAGTGTCAGCGGGTGGGGGGAAAACATTCAGTACTTC.

This clone has a single count. The chain combines TRBV18 with TRBJ1-5; possible D gene TRBD1, 6 bases. The CDR3 has 15 amino acids. Trimming cost V 3 bases and J 2 bases, with 11 bases left between them. CDR1 is KGHSH, CDR2 LQKENI, per germline. CDR3 loop: CASSPQGGGNQPQHF. For the CDR3, the DNA is TGTGCCAGCTCACCGCAAGGGGGTGGCAATCAGCCCCAGCATTTT.

The J gene is TRBJ1-1, the V gene TRBV13; D unresolved. The CDR3 is 14 amino acids. V lost 0 bases, J lost 2 bases, and 7 bases lay in between. From germline, CDR1 is PRHDT and CDR2 FYEKMQ (reference sequence). CDR3 loop: CASSLGTLNTEAFF. CDR3 DNA sequence: TGTGCCAGCAGCTTAGGGACACTCAACACTGAAGCTTTCTTT.

The chain links TRBV5-5 to TRBJ1-5; TRBD1 is a possible D gene (6 bases). With 2 bases removed from V and 5 bases from J, the gap between germline ends came to 17 bases. Germline loops: CDR1 SGHKS, CDR2 YYEKEE (reference sequence). The CDR3 is 16 residues long. CDR3 nucleotides: TGTGCCAGCAGCTTTACCGGGACAAATAGAGATCAGCCCCAGCATTTT. Amino acids: CASSFTGTNRDQPQHF.

This clone was seen once. The chain employs TRBV5-1 and TRBJ2-1; 11 nucleotides agree with TRBD1. Germline CDR1 reads SGHRS; CDR2 reads YFSETQ. The CDR3 is made up of 15 amino acids. V shed 2 bases, J shed 9 bases, and the junction held 7 bases outside the gene matches. The CDR3 DNA reads TGCGCCAGCAGCTTAGGGACAGGGGGAGTCAGTGAGCAGTTCTTC. Translated, it gives CASSLGTGGVSEQFF. The variable domain in full, with the rest retrieved from reference TRBV5-1 and TRBJ2-1, is KAGVTQTPRYLIKTRGQQVTLSCSPISGHRSVSWYQQTPGQGLQFLFEYFSETQRNKGNFPGRFSGRQFSNSRSEMNVSTLELGDSALYLCASSLGTGGVSEQFFGPGTRLTVL.

The chain has TRBV5-1 and TRBJ1-1; unclear D gene. V was cut by 1 base and J by 1 base, with 5 bases left in between. The CDR3 extends over 13 amino acids. The V gene's germline CDR1 is SGHRS and CDR2 YFSETQ. The CDR3 reads CASSLRANTEAFF. CDR3 nucleotides: TGCGCCAGCAGCTTGCGAGCGAACACTGAAGCTTTCTTT.

The gene calls are TRBV2 and TRBJ1-2; D perhaps matches TRBD1 (6 bases). Germline-derived CDR1 and CDR2 are SNHLY and FYNNEI. Trimming cost V 4 bases and J 4 bases, with 16 bases left between them. This CDR3 spans 15 amino acids. CDR3: CASSGIVDSLYGYTF. Written as DNA, the CDR3 is TGTGCCAGCAGTGGGATCGTGGACAGTCTCTATGGCTACACCTTC.

V and J are TRBV12-3 or TRBV12-4 and TRBJ2-2; D gene ambiguous. Between the trimmed V and J ends, which lost 5 bases and 4 bases, there was a span of 8 bases. The CDR3 consists of 13 residues. The CDR3 sequence: CASSLTATGELFF. The CDR3, as DNA: TGTGCCAGCAGTCTCACAGCCACCGGGGAGCTGTTTTTT.

This rearrangement joins TRBV6-1 to TRBJ2-7; no reliable D call. Germline CDR1 and CDR2: MNHNS and SASEGT. The CDR3 consists of 11 residues. With 2 bases removed from V and 3 bases from J, the gap between germline ends came to 2 bases. The DNA for the CDR3 is TGTGCCAGCAGTGAATACTACGAGCAGTACTTC. The encoded protein is CASSEYYEQYF.